What follows are 26 T cell receptor beta chains derived from one specimen sequenced in a study of identical twins. Using its own MiXCR run on the 5' RACE reads, TCRdb lists one record per CDR3 protein. In the table there are approximately 550,000 distinct CDR3 sequences, approximately 20% of which are singletons. The sample was also reused in another study, on yellow fever vaccine responses in identical twins.

Specimen: CD4+ T cells sorted from blood. Receptors originate from a woman aged 18-30 years in good health.

This clonotype was counted at least ten times. The chain employs TRBV12-3 or TRBV12-4 and TRBJ2-7; 8 nucleotides line up with TRBD2. Losses at the gene ends were 7 bases for V and 1 base for J; bases not matched to a gene: 12. This CDR3 has 16 residues. The CDR3 bases are TGTGCCAGCACTGTGATGTCGCGGGAGGCTTCCTACGAGCAGTACTTC. This codes for CASTVMSREASYEQYF.

Only a few counts were recorded for this clonotype. J is TRBJ1-2 and V is TRBV9; D uncertain. Trimming removed 1 base from V and 7 bases from J, with 14 bases in between. This CDR3 spans 14 amino acids. The germline CDR1 and CDR2 sequences are SGDLS and YYNGEE. The CDR3 bases are TGTGCCAGCAGCGTAAATGGCCAAGCTGGTGGCTACACCTTC. Its translation is CASSVNGQAGGYTF.

This clonotype was detected only a few times. The chain recombines TRBV4-2 with TRBJ2-1; 8 bases line up with TRBD2. The CDR3 loop spans 16 amino acids. Germline V gene sequence: CDR1 LGHNA, CDR2 YNFKEQ. Germline trimming cut 1 base from V and 9 bases from J; bases unmatched to any gene: 11. CDR3 loop: CASSQVGSGSTVEQFF. In nucleotides, the CDR3 is TGTGCCAGCAGCCAAGTGGGGAGCGGGAGTACTGTTGAGCAGTTCTTC.

The chain uses TRBV4-2 and TRBJ2-1; TRBD2 matches at 14 bases. The V segment lost 4 bases and the J segment 1 base; nucleotides outside the gene matches: 9. The CDR3 runs to 19 residues. Germline assignment: CDR1 LGHNA and CDR2 YNFKEQ. The CDR3 spells CASSLQGLAGVSSYNEQFF. The CDR3 DNA reads TGTGCCAGCAGCCTACAGGGACTAGCGGGAGTGAGTTCCTACAATGAGCAGTTCTTC.

The rearrangement links TRBV11-1 to TRBJ1-2; 8 positions match TRBD1. Looked up from germline, CDR1 is SGHAT and CDR2 is FQDESV (reference sequence). There are 19 residues in the CDR3. Losses at the gene ends were 7 bases for V and 5 bases for J; bases not matched to a gene: 24. The chain's CDR3 is CASTTPHLEAQGELYGYTF. Written as DNA, the CDR3 is TGTGCCAGCACCACACCTCACCTCGAAGCACAGGGGGAACTTTATGGCTACACCTTC.

The gene calls are TRBV6-1 and TRBJ2-5; TRBD1 matches at 7 bases. The CDR3 extends over 16 amino acids. V was clipped by 10 bases and J by 4 bases; unmatched bases: 18. Germline CDR1 is MNHNS and CDR2 is SASEGT. In DNA, the CDR3 is TGTGCCATCTCCCTCGGACAGGCGCTAAGGGGAGAGACCCAGTACTTC. This translates into CAISLGQALRGETQYF.

This clonotype was counted at least ten times. J is TRBJ2-3 and V is TRBV3-1; D is ambiguous. The CDR3 sequence is 14 residues long. CDR1 and CDR2 from the germline V gene are LGHDT and YNNKEL (reference sequence). V was trimmed by 6 bases and J by 0 bases, leaving 10 bases between them. The CDR3 protein is CASSLGLSTDTQYF. CDR3 DNA sequence: TGTGCCAGCAGTTTAGGGTTAAGCACAGATACGCAGTATTTT.

This clonotype has a handful of counts. The rearrangement uses TRBV5-5 and TRBJ2-1; the match to TRBD1 covers 9 bases. Germline loops: CDR1 SGHKS, CDR2 YYEKEE (reference sequence). The CDR3 loop spans 17 amino acids. V lost 3 bases to trimming and J lost 3 bases; unmatched junction nucleotides: 10. CDR3 DNA: TGTGCCAGCAGCTCCCCGACAGGGGGTCTCTACTACAATGAGCAGTTCTTC. Its protein product is CASSSPTGGLYYNEQFF.

V and J are TRBV3-1 and TRBJ2-1; 9 positions match TRBD2. The CDR3 spans 15 residues. Germline values: CDR1 LGHDT, CDR2 YNNKEL (reference sequence). V lost 1 base, J lost 9 bases, and 7 bases stayed unmatched. The CDR3 reads CASSQARAGGGEQFF. The CDR3, as DNA: TGTGCCAGCAGCCAAGCCCGAGCGGGGGGAGGTGAGCAGTTCTTC.

This clonotype was observed at least ten times. The chain carries TRBV24-1 and TRBJ2-5, with 8 bases fitting TRBD1. There are 16 residues in the CDR3. V shed 1 base and J 4 bases; nucleotides not matched to a gene: 7. CDR1 and CDR2 from the germline V gene are KGHDR and SFDVKD. The CDR3 is CATSDFRQGQGETQYF. Here the CDR3 DNA reads TGTGCCACCAGTGATTTCCGACAGGGGCAGGGAGAGACCCAGTACTTC.

The table lists this clonotype with a few counts. This chain joins TRBV18 and TRBJ2-1; D remains ambiguous. CDR3 length: 15 amino acids. Per the germline V gene, CDR1 is KGHSH and CDR2 is LQKENI. The V gene lost 5 bases and the J gene lost 0 bases, with 11 bases spanning the gap. The CDR3 sequence: CASSERTDSYNEQFF. The CDR3, as DNA: TGTGCCAGCTCAGAACGGACGGACTCCTACAATGAGCAGTTCTTC.

J is TRBJ2-7 and V is TRBV10-2, with D uncertain. The germline V gene encodes CDR1 WSHSY and CDR2 SAAADI. This CDR3 comprises 11 residues. Trimming cost V 7 bases and J 6 bases, with 10 bases left between them. As DNA, the CDR3 is TGCGCCAGCAAGGTGGGTTCCGAGCAGTACGTC. This encodes CASKVGSEQYV.

The V gene is TRBV20-1, the J gene TRBJ2-3, with D unresolved. Trimming took off 0 bases at V and 6 bases at J, with 7 bases between the two ends. Per the germline V gene, CDR1 is DFQATT and CDR2 is SNEGSKA (reference sequence). The CDR3 extends over 12 amino acids. The CDR3 DNA follows: TGCAGTGCTAGAGATCGGTTGGATACGCAGTATTTT. It yields the protein CSARDRLDTQYF.

This clonotype showed up just a few times. The chain is built from TRBV11-3 and TRBJ2-2, with no clear D. V gave up 6 bases and J gave up 5 bases, with 19 bases separating them. The V gene's germline CDR1 is SGHNT and CDR2 YENEEA. The CDR3 contains 16 residues. The CDR3 nucleotides read TGTGCCAGCAGATATAAGTCTTGGACCGGTACCGGGGAGCTGTTTTTT. This encodes CASRYKSWTGTGELFF.

This clonotype was detected only a few times. The chain uses TRBV5-1 and TRBJ1-1; 11 nucleotides agree with TRBD1. The V gene end was trimmed by 4 bases and the J gene end by 7 bases; junction bases not matched to a gene: 3. The CDR3 is 13 residues long. Germline V CDR1 and CDR2: SGHRS, YFSETQ. CDR3 nucleotide sequence: TGCGCCAGCAGCCCGGGACAGGGGGGTGAAGCTTTCTTT. Protein sequence: CASSPGQGGEAFF.

This chain uses TRBV7-2 with TRBJ2-1; TRBD1 might be the D (6 bases). Trimming left V 5 bases short and J 4 bases short, with 15 bases between. The CDR3 contains 15 residues. Germline loops: CDR1 SGHTA, CDR2 FQGNSA. CDR3 sequence: CASSGGAGVYNEQFF. As DNA, the CDR3 is TGTGCCAGCAGCGGGGGAGCAGGGGTATACAATGAGCAGTTCTTC.

This clonotype showed up just a few times. This sequence joins TRBV27 and TRBJ2-3; 11 bases agree with TRBD2. The CDR3 runs 18 residues. In germline, CDR1 is MNHEY, CDR2 SMNVEV (reference sequence). V was clipped by 3 bases and J by 6 bases; unmatched bases: 14. CDR3 sequence reads: CASSFLPISGGARDTQYF. CDR3 nucleotide sequence: TGTGCCAGCAGTTTCCTCCCTATTAGCGGGGGGGCAAGGGATACGCAGTATTTT.

V and J are TRBV12-3 or TRBV12-4 and TRBJ2-3; D remains ambiguous. This CDR3 contains 11 residues. Trimming pared 8 bases from V and 4 bases from J, leaving 7 bases between. The chain's CDR3 is CASSGPDTQYF. The CDR3 nucleotides read TGTGCCAGCTCTGGTCCAGATACGCAGTATTTT.

V usage is TRBV13 and J usage is TRBJ2-7; 7 bases are a match to TRBD1. CDR3 size: 14 residues. Looked up from germline, CDR1 is PRHDT and CDR2 is FYEKMQ (reference sequence). Trimming took 6 bases from V and 6 from J; bases not matched to a gene: 11. The CDR3 loop reads CASSTLIQGTEQYF. In DNA, the CDR3 is TGTGCCAGCAGTACACTAATACAGGGGACCGAGCAGTACTTC.

This clonotype has just a few counts. The chain uses TRBV12-3 or TRBV12-4 and TRBJ2-7; D may be TRBD1 (5 bases). The length of the CDR3 is 14 residues. V was clipped by 6 bases and J by 2 bases, with 14 bases between them. CDR3 bases: TGTGCCAGCAGGGAACAGGTTGGGACCTACGAGCAGTACTTC. Its translation: CASREQVGTYEQYF.

The rearrangement joins TRBV28 to TRBJ2-2; TRBD1 aligns across 7 bases. This CDR3 comprises 18 residues. Germline assignment: CDR1 MDHEN and CDR2 SYDVKM. After removal of 8 bases from V and 4 bases from J, the junction contained 19 bases not matched to a gene. The CDR3 here is CASSVYRRTGDGTGELFF. As DNA, the CDR3 is TGTGCCAGCTCAGTTTATAGAAGAACAGGGGACGGCACCGGGGAGCTGTTTTTT. Supplemented by reference TRBV28 and TRBJ2-2, the full variable domain reads DVKVTQSSRYLVKRTGEKVFLECVQDMDHENMFWYRQDPGLGLRLIYFSYDVKMKEKGDIPEGYSVSREKKERFSLILESASTNQTSMYLCASSVYRRTGDGTGELFFGEGSRLTVL.

There are a few counts of this clonotype. This may be a read error, as it is one base from a much larger clone. The rearrangement links TRBV12-3 or TRBV12-4 to TRBJ2-7; D gene ambiguous. The CDR3 is made up of 12 amino acids. The CDR3 region is CARSLGSGEQYF. The CDR3 coding sequence is TGTGCCAGAAGTTTGGGGTCCGGCGAGCAGTACTTC.

In nucleotides, the CDR3 is TGTGCCAGCAGTTTATCCCGGGGGCAGTACTTC. Protein: CASSLSRGQYF. The V gene is TRBV28, the J gene TRBJ2-7; the D gene is possibly TRBD2 (5 bases). Trimming removed 1 base from V and 9 bases from J, with 7 bases in between. This CDR3 contains 11 residues. CDR1 is MDHEN and CDR2 is SYDVKM in the germline V gene.

This clonotype came up a few times. The chain combines TRBV25-1 with TRBJ2-3; D call uncertain. The CDR3 contains 12 residues. V was shortened by 4 bases and J by 5 bases, with 7 bases between the two germline ends. Germline CDR1 is MGHDK and CDR2 is SYGVNS. CDR3 loop: CASSGSLDTQYF. In nucleotides, the CDR3 is TGTGCCAGCAGTGGGAGCTTAGATACGCAGTATTTT. The entire variable domain, with the rest obtained from reference TRBV25-1 and TRBJ2-3, is as follows: EADIYQTPRYLVIGTGKKITLECSQTMGHDKMYWYQQDPGMELHLIHYSYGVNSTEKGDLSSESTVSRIRTEHFPLTLESARPSHTSQYLCASSGSLDTQYFGPGTRLTVL.

The chain is built from TRBV3-1 and TRBJ2-2, with TRBD1 identical over 7 bases. V was clipped by 4 bases and J by 2 bases; unmatched bases: 7. CDR1 LGHDT and CDR2 YNNKEL come from the germline V gene (reference sequence). CDR3 length: 16 amino acids. CDR3 region: CASSRQTGLNTGELFF. In DNA, the CDR3 is TGTGCCAGCAGCCGACAGACAGGGTTAAACACCGGGGAGCTGTTTTTT.

The chain links TRBV6-5 to TRBJ2-7; possible D gene TRBD2, 5 bases. CDR1 MNHEY and CDR2 SVGAGI come from the germline V gene. V lost 2 bases and J lost 2, with 7 bases in between. This CDR3 region has 13 residues. The CDR3 reads CASSYREAYEQYF. CDR3 coding DNA: TGTGCCAGCAGTTACCGGGAAGCCTACGAGCAGTACTTC.